This TCR beta chain was sequenced for a study of response to subunit inactivated influenza vaccine. There are 14 residues in the CDR3. Germline V gene sequence: CDR1 LGHDT, CDR2 YNNKEL (reference sequence). Unmatched junction bases numbered 6, after V lost 4 bases and J lost 4 bases. Of note for this clonotype: Its antigen remains unknown.

MiXCR was run by TCRdb on the RT-PCR reads, yielding one entry per CDR3 protein. The sample has about 540,000 distinct CDR3 sequences, around 15% seen once. Findings and limits, study-wide: Each seasonal influenza vaccination, the authors suggested, recruits few new T cells.

V gene TRBV3-1 combines with J gene TRBJ2-7; 8 bases fit TRBD1. Sequences were derived from PBMCs from blood, sampled 12 days after vaccination. The receptor was derived from a man over 45 who received an inactivated influenza vaccine. The CDR3: CASSLTGARYEQYF. In DNA, the CDR3 is TGTGCCAGCAGCCTGACAGGGGCGAGGTACGAGCAGTACTTC.